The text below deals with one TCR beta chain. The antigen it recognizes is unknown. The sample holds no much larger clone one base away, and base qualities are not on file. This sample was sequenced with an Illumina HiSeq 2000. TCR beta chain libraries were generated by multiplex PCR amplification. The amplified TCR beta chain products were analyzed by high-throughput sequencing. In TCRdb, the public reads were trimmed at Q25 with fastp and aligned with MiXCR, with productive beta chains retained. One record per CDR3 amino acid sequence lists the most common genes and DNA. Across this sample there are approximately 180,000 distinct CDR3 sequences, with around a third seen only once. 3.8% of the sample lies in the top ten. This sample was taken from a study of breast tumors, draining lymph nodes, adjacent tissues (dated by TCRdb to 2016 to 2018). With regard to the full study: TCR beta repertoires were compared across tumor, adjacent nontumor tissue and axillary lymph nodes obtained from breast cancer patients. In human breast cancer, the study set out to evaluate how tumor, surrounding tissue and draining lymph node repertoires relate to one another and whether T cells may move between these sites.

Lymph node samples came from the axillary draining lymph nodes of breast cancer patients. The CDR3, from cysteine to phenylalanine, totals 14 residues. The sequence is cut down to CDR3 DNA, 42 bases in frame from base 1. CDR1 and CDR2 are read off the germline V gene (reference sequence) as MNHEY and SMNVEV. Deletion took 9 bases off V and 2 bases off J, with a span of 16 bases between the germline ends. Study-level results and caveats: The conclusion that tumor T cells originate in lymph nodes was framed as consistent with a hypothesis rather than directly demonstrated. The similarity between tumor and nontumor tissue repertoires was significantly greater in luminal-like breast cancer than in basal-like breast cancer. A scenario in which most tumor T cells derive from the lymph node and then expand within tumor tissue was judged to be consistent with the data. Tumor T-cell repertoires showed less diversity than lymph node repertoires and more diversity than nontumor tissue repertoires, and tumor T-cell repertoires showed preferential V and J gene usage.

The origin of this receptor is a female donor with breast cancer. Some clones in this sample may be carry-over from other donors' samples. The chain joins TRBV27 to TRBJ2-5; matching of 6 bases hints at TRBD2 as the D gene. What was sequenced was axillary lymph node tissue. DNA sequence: TGTGCCAGTACGGGACGGGGGTTACAAGAGACCCAGTACTTC. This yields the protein CASTGRGLQETQYF.